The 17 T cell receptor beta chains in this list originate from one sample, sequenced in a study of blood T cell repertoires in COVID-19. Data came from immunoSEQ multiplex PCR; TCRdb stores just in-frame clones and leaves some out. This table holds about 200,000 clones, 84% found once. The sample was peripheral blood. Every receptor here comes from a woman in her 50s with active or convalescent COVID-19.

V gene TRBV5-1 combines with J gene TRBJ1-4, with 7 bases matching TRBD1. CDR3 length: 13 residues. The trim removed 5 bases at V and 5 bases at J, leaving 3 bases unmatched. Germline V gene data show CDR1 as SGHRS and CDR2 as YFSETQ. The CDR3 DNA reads TGCGCCAGCAGGACAGGGATAAATGAAAAACTGTTTTTT. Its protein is CASRTGINEKLFF.

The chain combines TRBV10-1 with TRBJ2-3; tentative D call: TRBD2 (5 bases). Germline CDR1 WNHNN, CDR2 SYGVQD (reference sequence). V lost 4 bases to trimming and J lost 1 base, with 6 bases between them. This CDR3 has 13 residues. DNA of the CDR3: TGCGCCAGCAGTGCAGCGGGCACAGATACGCAGTATTTT. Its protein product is CASSAAGTDTQYF.

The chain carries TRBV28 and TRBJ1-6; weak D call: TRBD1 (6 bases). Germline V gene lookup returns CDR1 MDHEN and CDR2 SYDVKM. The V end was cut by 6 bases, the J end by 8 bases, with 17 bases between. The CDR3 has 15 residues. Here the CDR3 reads CASSEQGRWDSPLHF. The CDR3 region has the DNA TGTGCCAGCAGCGAACAGGGCCGATGGGATTCACCCCTCCACTTT.

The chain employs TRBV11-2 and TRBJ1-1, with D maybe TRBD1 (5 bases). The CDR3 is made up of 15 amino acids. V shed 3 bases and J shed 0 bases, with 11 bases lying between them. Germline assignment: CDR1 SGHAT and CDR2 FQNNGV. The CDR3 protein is CASSFGQVMNTEAFF. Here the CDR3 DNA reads TGTGCCAGCAGCTTCGGACAAGTCATGAACACTGAAGCTTTCTTT.

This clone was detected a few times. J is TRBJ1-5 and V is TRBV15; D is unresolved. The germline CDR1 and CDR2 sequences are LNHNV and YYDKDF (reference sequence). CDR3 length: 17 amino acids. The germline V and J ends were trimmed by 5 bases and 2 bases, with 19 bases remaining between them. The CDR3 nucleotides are TGTGCCACCAGCCCAGTAAGTACGGGGAGTGGCAATCAGCCCCAGCATTTT. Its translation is CATSPVSTGSGNQPQHF.

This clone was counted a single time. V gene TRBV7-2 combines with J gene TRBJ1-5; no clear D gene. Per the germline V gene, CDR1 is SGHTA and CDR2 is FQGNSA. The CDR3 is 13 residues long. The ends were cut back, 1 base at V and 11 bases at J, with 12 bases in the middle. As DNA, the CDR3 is TGTGCCAGCAGCTTAGGTGGGGAGTTGACCCAGCATTTT. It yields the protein CASSLGGELTQHF.

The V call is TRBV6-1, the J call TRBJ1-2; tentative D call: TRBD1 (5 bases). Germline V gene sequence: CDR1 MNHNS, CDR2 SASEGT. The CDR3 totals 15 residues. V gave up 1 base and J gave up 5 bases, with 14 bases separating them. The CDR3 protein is CASSEEPGRWYGYTF. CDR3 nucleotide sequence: TGTGCCAGCAGTGAAGAGCCAGGGCGGTGGTATGGCTACACCTTC.

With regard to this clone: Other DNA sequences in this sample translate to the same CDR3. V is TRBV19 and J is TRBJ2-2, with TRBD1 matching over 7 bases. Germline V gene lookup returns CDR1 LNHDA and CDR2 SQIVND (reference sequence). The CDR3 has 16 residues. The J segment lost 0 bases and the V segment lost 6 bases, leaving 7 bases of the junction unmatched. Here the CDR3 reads CASRASGTANTGELFF. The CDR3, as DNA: TGTGCCAGTAGGGCCTCCGGGACAGCGAACACCGGGGAGCTGTTTTTT.

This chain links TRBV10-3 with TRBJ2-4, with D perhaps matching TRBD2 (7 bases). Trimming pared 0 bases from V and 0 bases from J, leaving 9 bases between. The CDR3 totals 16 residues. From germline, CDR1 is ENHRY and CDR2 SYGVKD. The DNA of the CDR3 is TGTGCCATCAGTGAGTCCGGGGGGCTAGCCAAAAACATTCAGTACTTC. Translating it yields CAISESGGLAKNIQYF.

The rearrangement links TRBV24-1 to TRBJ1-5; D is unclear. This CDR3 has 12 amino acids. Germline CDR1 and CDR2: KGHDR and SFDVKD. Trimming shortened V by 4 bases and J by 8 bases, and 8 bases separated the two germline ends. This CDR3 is CATSDAGKPQHF. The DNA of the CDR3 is TGTGCCACCAGTGACGCGGGGAAGCCCCAGCATTTT.

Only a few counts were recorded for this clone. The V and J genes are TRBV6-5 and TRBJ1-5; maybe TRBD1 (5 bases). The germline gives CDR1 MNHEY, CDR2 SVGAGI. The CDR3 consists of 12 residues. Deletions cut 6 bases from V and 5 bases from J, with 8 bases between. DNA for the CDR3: TGTGCCAGCAGATCAGGGCATCAGCCCCAGCATTTT. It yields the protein CASRSGHQPQHF.

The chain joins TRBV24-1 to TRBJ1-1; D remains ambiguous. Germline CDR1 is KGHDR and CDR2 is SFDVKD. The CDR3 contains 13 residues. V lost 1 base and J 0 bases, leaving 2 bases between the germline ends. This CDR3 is CATSDFMNTEAFF. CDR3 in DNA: TGTGCCACCAGTGATTTTATGAACACTGAAGCTTTCTTT.

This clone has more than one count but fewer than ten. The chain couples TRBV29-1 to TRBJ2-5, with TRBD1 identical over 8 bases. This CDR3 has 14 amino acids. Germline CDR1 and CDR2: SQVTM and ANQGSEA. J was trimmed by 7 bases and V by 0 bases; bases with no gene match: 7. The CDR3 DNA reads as TGCAGCGTTGAAGATGGACAGGGTGAGGGGACCCAGTACTTC. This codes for CSVEDGQGEGTQYF.

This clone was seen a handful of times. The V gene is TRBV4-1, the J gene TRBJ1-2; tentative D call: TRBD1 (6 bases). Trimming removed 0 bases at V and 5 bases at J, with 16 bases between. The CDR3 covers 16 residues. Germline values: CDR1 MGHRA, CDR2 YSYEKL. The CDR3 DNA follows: TGCGCCAGCAGCCAAGATCACAGGGCTGTAGGGTATGGCTACACCTTC. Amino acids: CASSQDHRAVGYGYTF.

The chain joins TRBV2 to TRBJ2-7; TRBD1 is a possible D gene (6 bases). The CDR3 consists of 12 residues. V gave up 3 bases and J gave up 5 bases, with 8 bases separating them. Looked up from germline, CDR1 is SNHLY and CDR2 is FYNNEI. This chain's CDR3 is CASSDRGHEQYV. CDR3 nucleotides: TGTGCCAGCAGTGACAGGGGCCACGAGCAGTACGTC.

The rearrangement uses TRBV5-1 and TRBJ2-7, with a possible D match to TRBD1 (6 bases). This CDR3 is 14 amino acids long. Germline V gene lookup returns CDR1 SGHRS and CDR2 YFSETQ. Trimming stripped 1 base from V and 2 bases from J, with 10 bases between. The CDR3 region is CASSLSRGPYEQYF. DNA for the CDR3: TGCGCCAGCAGCTTGAGCAGGGGCCCCTACGAGCAGTACTTC.

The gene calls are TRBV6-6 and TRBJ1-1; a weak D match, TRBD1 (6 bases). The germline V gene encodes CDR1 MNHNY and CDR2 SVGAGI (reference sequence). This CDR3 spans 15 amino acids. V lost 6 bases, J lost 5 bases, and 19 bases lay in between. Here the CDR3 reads CASRFSRQAQTEAFF. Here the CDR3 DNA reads TGTGCCAGCAGATTCTCCAGACAGGCACAAACTGAAGCTTTCTTT.